This T cell receptor beta chain was captured by sequencing in a study of blood T cell repertoires in COVID-19. Study as a whole: Whether acute or convalescent, the COVID-19 samples came from the United States, Italy and Spain. T cells, B-cell-depleted T cells, or PBMCs provided the cDNA or gDNA that served as material.

Profiled with immunoSEQ multiplex PCR; TCRdb holds only in-frame clones, not every one. The table shows 200,000 to 250,000 clones, with 80% to 85% occurring only once. The germline CDR1 and CDR2 sequences are SQVTM and ANQGSEA. V dropped 6 bases and J dropped 10 bases, with 10 bases sitting between them. The CDR3 is 10 amino acids. The participants were between roughly 18 and 90 years old and came from 24 US areas. This receptor was taken from a woman in her 50s with acute COVID-19. What was sequenced was PBMCs or T cells enriched from blood (not recorded which). The chain uses TRBV29-1 and TRBJ2-1, with D tentatively TRBD2 (5 bases). CDR3 sequence reads: CSVAVREQFF. In DNA form, the CDR3 reads TGCAGCGTAGCGGTTAGGGAGCAGTTCTTC.